Given below is one TCR beta chain in context. Germline is not matched at one junction end, which may reflect a read error. This record belongs to a study of T cell changes during pregnancy in multiple sclerosis. Assay used: immunoSEQ multiplex PCR; TCRdb lists only in-frame clones, some missing. The data hold 30,000 to 40,000 clones, with more than 70% observed a single time. The source was CD4+ T cells from peripheral blood mononuclear cells, collected after pregnancy. The TCR was taken from a female donor in good health, enrolled as a control in a pregnancy study.

The CDR3 loop reads CAWREGTRGQETQYF. The CDR3 DNA follows: TGTGCTTGGAGGGAGGGAACCAGGGGGCAAGAGACCCAGTACTTC. The chain links TRBV30 to TRBJ2-5; D is perhaps TRBD1 or TRBD2 (7 bases each). This CDR3 contains 15 residues. CDR1 and CDR2 from the germline V gene are GTSNPN and SVGIG (reference sequence).